The 5 T cell receptor beta chains below come from one sample, sequenced in a study of blood T cell repertoires in COVID-19. This table comes from immunoSEQ multiplex PCR, and its TCRdb copy is limited to in-frame clones, with some not included. The table shows over 100,000 clones, with approximately 90% occurring only once. The sample consisted of peripheral blood. These receptors were taken from a man between 60 and 75 years old with COVID-19, enrolled during active disease.

V and J are TRBV5-5 and TRBJ1-4; D is perhaps TRBD1 (5 bases). This CDR3 is built from 13 residues. Germline CDR1 SGHKS, CDR2 YYEKEE (reference sequence). The V end was cut by 2 bases, the J end by 5 bases, with 7 bases between. The CDR3 sequence: CASSLDSNEKLFF. In DNA form, the CDR3 reads TGTGCCAGCAGCTTAGACAGCAATGAAAAACTGTTTTTT.

The CDR3: CASSKGTGDEKLFF. CDR3 sequence (DNA): TGCGCCAGCAGCAAAGGGACAGGGGACGAAAAACTGTTTTTT. This sequence joins TRBV4-3 and TRBJ1-4, with 10 bases fitting TRBD1. From germline, CDR1 is LGHNA and CDR2 YSLEER. The V gene end was trimmed by 5 bases and the J gene end by 8 bases; junction bases not matched to a gene: 5. The CDR3 sequence is 14 residues long.

The J gene is TRBJ2-3, the V gene TRBV19, with D maybe TRBD2 (7 bases). The CDR3 has 14 amino acids. Looked up from germline, CDR1 is LNHDA and CDR2 is SQIVND (reference sequence). V shed 8 bases and J shed 0 bases, with 12 bases lying between them. This chain's CDR3 is CASGGAVSTDTQYF. CDR3 bases: TGTGCCAGTGGGGGGGCAGTAAGCACAGATACGCAGTATTTT.

The V gene is TRBV5-6, the J gene TRBJ2-6, with TRBD1 as a possible D gene (5 bases). Trimming stripped 3 bases from V and 2 bases from J, with 9 bases between. This CDR3 is built from 15 residues. Germline V gene data show CDR1 as SGHDT and CDR2 as YYEEEE. CDR3 nucleotides: TGTGCCAGCAGCTGGCAGGGAACTGGGGCCAACGTCCTGACTTTC. Translating it yields CASSWQGTGANVLTF.

This chain connects TRBV2 to TRBJ1-4, with D possibly TRBD1 on 6 matching bases. CDR3 size: 15 residues. With 6 bases removed from V and 2 bases from J, the gap between germline ends came to 13 bases. Germline V CDR1 and CDR2: SNHLY, FYNNEI. The CDR3 sequence is CASSAQGTTNEKLFF. The CDR3 nucleotides read TGTGCCAGCAGCGCTCAGGGGACCACTAATGAAAAACTGTTTTTT.